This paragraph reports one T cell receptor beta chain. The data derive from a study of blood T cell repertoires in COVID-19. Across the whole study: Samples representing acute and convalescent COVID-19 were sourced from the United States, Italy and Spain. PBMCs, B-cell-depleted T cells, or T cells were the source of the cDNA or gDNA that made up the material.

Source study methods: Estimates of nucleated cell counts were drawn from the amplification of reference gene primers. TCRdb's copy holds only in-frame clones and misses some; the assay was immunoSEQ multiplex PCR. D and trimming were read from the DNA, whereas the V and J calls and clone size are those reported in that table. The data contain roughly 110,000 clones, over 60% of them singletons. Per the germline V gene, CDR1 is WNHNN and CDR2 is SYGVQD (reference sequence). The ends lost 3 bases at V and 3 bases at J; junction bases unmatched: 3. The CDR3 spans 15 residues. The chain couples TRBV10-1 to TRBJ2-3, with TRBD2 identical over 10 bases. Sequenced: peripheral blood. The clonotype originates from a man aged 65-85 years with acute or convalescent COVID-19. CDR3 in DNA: TGCGCCAGCAGTGACGGAGCGGGGGGGACAGATACGCAGTATTTT. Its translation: CASSDGAGGTDTQYF.